These T cell receptor beta chains were read from a single sample in a study of regulatory T cells in long-lasting Graves disease. Each CDR3 protein is one row after TCRdb ran MiXCR on the multiplex PCR reads. The data hold 350,000 to 450,000 distinct CDR3 sequences, with about 15% observed a single time. These data were also reused for a study on T cells in Graves' hyperthyroidism and ophthalmopathy.

The starting material was peripheral blood mononuclear cells (PBMCs), obtained at new diagnosis, from a patient treated with antithyroid drugs. These receptors were obtained from a woman aged 35 to 49 with Graves disease. The CDR3 runs from the conserved cysteine through the conserved F or W. D genes are given only for firm matches. The size field is filled for only some rows; it gives once, few, many or a size class.

TRBV20-1,TRBD2,many,TRBJ2-1,TGCAGTGCTAACCCTAGCGGGATAGAGCAGTTCTTC,CSANPSGIEQFF
TRBV12-3/TRBV12-4,NA,many,TRBJ1-2,TGTGCCAGCAGTTTCCGGATACAGTTTAACTATGGCTACACCTTC,CASSFRIQFNYGYTF
TRBV28,TRBD1,once,TRBJ2-5,TGTGCCAGCAATTTATGGGGACAGGGGATAGGGACCCAGTACTTC,CASNLWGQGIGTQYF
TRBV5-6,NA,few,TRBJ2-4,TGTGCCAGCAGCCGAGATGGGGCCAAAAACATTCAGTACTTC,CASSRDGAKNIQYF
TRBV7-2,NA,many,TRBJ2-3,TGTGCCAGCAGCCACCCGGACGGCACAGATACGCAGTATTTT,CASSHPDGTDTQYF
TRBV29-1,TRBD2,many,TRBJ2-5,TGCAGCGTTGGAAACACGGGGGGGAATCAAGAGACCCAGTACTTC,CSVGNTGGNQETQYF
TRBV2,NA,NA,TRBJ2-7,TGTGCCAGCAGTGATAACGGCTCCTACGAGCAGTACTTC,CASSDNGSYEQYF
TRBV7-3,NA,few,TRBJ2-1,TGTGCCAGCAGCCACGCCGGTTCCTACAATGAGCAGTTCTTC,CASSHAGSYNEQFF
TRBV28,NA,few,TRBJ2-7,TGTGCCAGCAGTTTATGGAACTACGAGCAGTACTTC,CASSLWNYEQYF
TRBV9,TRBD2,NA,TRBJ2-4,TGTGCCAGCAGCGTAGGGACTAGCGGGAGTGGAGCCAAAAACATTCAGTACTTC,CASSVGTSGSGAKNIQYF
TRBV13,TRBD2,many,TRBJ2-3,TGTGCCAGCAGCTCCGCGGGAGTTGAAGATACGCAGTATTTT,CASSSAGVEDTQYF
TRBV19,NA,many,TRBJ2-7,TGTGCCAGTAGCCGACGACAGGCCGCAGGGGTTAGGGAGCAGTACTTC,CASSRRQAAGVREQYF
TRBV30,NA,many,TRBJ2-5,TGTGCCTGGAGTTTATTGAAAGAGACCCAGTACTTC,CAWSLLKETQYF
TRBV19,TRBD2,few,TRBJ2-3,TGTGCCGGTAGTACCACACTAGCGGGAGTGGTCGCAGATACGCAGTATTTT,CAGSTTLAGVVADTQYF
TRBV15,NA,NA,TRBJ1-1,TGTGCCACCAGCCGATTAGTGGAAGCTGAAGCTTTCTTT,CATSRLVEAEAFF
TRBV30,TRBD1,NA,TRBJ1-4,TGTGCCTGGAGTGTATTTACAGGGGTGGAAAAACTGTTTTTT,CAWSVFTGVEKLFF
TRBV11-3,TRBD2,many,TRBJ2-7,TGTGCCAGCAGCTTAGTCCTCTCTAGCGGCGCCGCCTACGAGCAGTACTTC,CASSLVLSSGAAYEQYF
TRBV2,TRBD2,many,TRBJ2-2,TGTGCCAGCAGTGAAGCAACTAGCGGGAGGGTCGAAGGAACCGGGGAGCTGTTTTTT,CASSEATSGRVEGTGELFF
TRBV28,NA,few,TRBJ2-7,TGTGCCAGCAGATCCCCTGGTGTAGACCCCTACGAGCAGTACTTC,CASRSPGVDPYEQYF
TRBV11-2,TRBD2,NA,TRBJ2-3,TGTGCCAGCAGCTTAGCGGGGGGGCTAGCGGGAGGGACAGATACGCAGTATTTT,CASSLAGGLAGGTDTQYF
TRBV24-1,NA,few,TRBJ2-2,TGTGCCACCAGTGAGTGGGACACCGGGGAGCTGTTTTTT,CATSEWDTGELFF
TRBV28,NA,many,TRBJ2-1,TGTGCCAGCAGTTTTAACAGCGTTGTTTCCTACAATGAGCAGTTCTTC,CASSFNSVVSYNEQFF
TRBV7-8,NA,NA,TRBJ2-1,TGTGCCAGCAGCTTACTTCAGGGCGTTGAGCAGTTCTTC,CASSLLQGVEQFF
TRBV5-6,NA,once,TRBJ1-2,TGTGCCAGCAGCCTGGGGGCAAAGCTCTATGGCTACACCTTC,CASSLGAKLYGYTF
TRBV2,NA,many,TRBJ1-5,TGTGCCAGCAGAACCCGGGACAGCAATCAGCCCCAGCATTTT,CASRTRDSNQPQHF
TRBV29-1,NA,NA,TRBJ2-5,TGCAGCGTTGAAGGCAGGGGCAAGGGGGTCTCCGAAGAGACCCAGTACTTC,CSVEGRGKGVSEETQYF
TRBV7-8,NA,many,TRBJ2-1,TGTGCCGTCTCAGAAGCGGAGGGCTTAAATGAGCAGTTCTTC,CAVSEAEGLNEQFF
TRBV5-1,NA,many,TRBJ2-1,TGCGCCAGCAGCTTGGTATCCACAATGAAGCAGTTCTTC,CASSLVSTMKQFF
TRBV5-1,NA,NA,TRBJ2-3,TGCGCCAGCAGCAGGGGGGCTAGCGGAGTGCTAGATACGCAGTATTTT,CASSRGASGVLDTQYF